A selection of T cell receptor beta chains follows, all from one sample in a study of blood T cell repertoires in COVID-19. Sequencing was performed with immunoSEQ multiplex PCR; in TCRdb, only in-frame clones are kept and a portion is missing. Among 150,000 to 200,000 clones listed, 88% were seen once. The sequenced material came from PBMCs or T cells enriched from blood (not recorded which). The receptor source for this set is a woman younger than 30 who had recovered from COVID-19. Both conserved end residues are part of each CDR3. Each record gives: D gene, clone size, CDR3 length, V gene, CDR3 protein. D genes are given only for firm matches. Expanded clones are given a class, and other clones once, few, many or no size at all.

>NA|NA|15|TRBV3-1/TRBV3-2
CASSPSGGHNQPQHF
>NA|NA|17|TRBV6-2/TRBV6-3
CASSSTSTQAGANVLTF
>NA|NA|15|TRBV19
CASTSLSLANYGYTF
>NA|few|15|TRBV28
CASSRPQGSNQPQHF
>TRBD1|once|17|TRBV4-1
CASSLSGTGYSNQPQHF
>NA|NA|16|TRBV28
CASSLSGEGIVRGYTF
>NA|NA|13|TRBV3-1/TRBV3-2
CASSQGQNEKLFF
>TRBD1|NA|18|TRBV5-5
CASSRDRGITIGSYEQYF
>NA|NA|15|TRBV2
CASSVYRLSGNTIYF
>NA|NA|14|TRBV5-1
CASSQSTAGNTIYF
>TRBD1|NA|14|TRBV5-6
CASSLGQGNYEQYF
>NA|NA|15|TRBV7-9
CASLENAGAGYGYTF
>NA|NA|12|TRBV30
CAWTLNNSPLHF
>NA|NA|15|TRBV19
CASSIGPDSNYGYTF
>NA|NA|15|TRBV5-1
CASSLEGAGGNTIYF
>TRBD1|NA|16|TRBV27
CASSLGTGSFRREQYF
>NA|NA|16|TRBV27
CASSLVARGYIGEQYF
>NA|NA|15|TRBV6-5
CASRALEGPNQPQHF
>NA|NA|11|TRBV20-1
CSAPRLDEQYF
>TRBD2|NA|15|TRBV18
CASSTPGGGVNEQFF
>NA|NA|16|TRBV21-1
CASSSSSRDSTLEQYF
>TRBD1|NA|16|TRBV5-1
CASSLADRGHNYGYTF
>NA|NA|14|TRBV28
CASSLAGGSGEAFF
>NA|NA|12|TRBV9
CASSPEGYGYTF
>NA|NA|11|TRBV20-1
CSAREVDGMFF
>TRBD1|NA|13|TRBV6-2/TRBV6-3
CASSLQGVETQYF
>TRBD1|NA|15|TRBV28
CASRRQGAHTDTQYF
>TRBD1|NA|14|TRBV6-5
CASNARTGPYDYTF
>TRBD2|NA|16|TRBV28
CASSWGLAGYEDTQYF
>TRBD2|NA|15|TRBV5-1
CASSLSGGSQETQYF
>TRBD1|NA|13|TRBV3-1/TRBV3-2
CASRTGGTYEQYF
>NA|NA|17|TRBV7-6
CASSSSYGPRISYEQYF
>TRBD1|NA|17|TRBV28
CASSYPLGQGGAETQYF
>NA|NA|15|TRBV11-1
CASSSGGPKKDTQYF
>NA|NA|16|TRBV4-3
CASSPWGDLTNEKLFF
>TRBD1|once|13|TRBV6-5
CAGGDSNYNEQFF
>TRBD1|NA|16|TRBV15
CATSREGQGWYQPQHF
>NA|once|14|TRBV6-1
CASSERQDYSPLHF
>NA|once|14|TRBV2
CASSGGQNNQPQHF
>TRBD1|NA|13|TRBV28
CASRRTGLEKLFF
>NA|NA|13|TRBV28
CASSSSAPREAFF
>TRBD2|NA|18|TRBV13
CASSSTVGLAGDTGELFF